The following is a TCR beta chain sequence with its context. These data originate in a study of blood T cell repertoires in COVID-19. About the study: From the United States, Italy and Spain came samples of acute and convalescent COVID-19. PBMCs, B-cell-depleted T cells, or T cells were the source of the cDNA or gDNA that made up the material.

The CDR3 loop spans 15 amino acids. Germline V CDR1 and CDR2: SGHRS, YFSETQ. The ends were cut back, 2 bases at V and 3 bases at J, with 11 bases in the middle. Authors' analysis steps: Quantification of nucleated cells was approximated via reference gene primer amplification. Assay used: immunoSEQ multiplex PCR; TCRdb lists only in-frame clones, some missing. The DNA gave D and trimming, while V, J and clone size come from that table. The data show tens of thousands of clones, about 63% seen once. The sequenced material came from peripheral blood. The source is a woman aged 70-85 years with acute or convalescent COVID-19. The chain uses TRBV5-1 and TRBJ2-2; D is uncertain. CDR3: CASSFSVPHTGELFF. Written as DNA, the CDR3 is TGCGCCAGCAGCTTCAGCGTCCCCCACACCGGGGAGCTGTTTTTT.